The 21 T cell receptor beta chains below come from one sample, sequenced in a study of blood T cell repertoires in COVID-19. Clones were sequenced by immunoSEQ multiplex PCR, and TCRdb holds only the in-frame ones, with some missing. The sample shows more than 200,000 clones, around 83% of them seen only once. Sequencing used peripheral blood. Receptors were obtained from an older man with acute or convalescent COVID-19.

This clone has just a few counts. V gene TRBV14 combines with J gene TRBJ2-2, with D possibly being TRBD2 (6 bases). This CDR3 spans 13 amino acids. V was pared by 4 bases and J by 10 bases, with 13 bases between. The germline V gene has CDR1 SGHDN and CDR2 FVKESK. The chain's CDR3 is CASSPEGPTELFF. CDR3 DNA sequence: TGTGCCAGCAGCCCGGAGGGGCCGACGGAGCTGTTTTTT.

The chain is built from TRBV5-4 and TRBJ2-2, with 9 bases identical to TRBD2. This CDR3 has 16 residues. V shed 4 bases and J 4 bases; nucleotides not matched to a gene: 8. Per the germline V gene, CDR1 is SGHNT and CDR2 is YYREEE (reference sequence). CDR3 nucleotide sequence: TGTGCCAGCAGCCCCTCTAGCGGGGCGGGCACCGGGGAGCTGTTTTTT. Its translation is CASSPSSGAGTGELFF.

The CDR3 coding sequence is TGTGCCAGCAGTGTTAACGGGTGGGGAGGGGGCAATCAGCCCCAGCATTTT. Amino acid sequence: CASSVNGWGGGNQPQHF. This chain links TRBV6-1 with TRBJ1-5, with a weak D call TRBD1 (5 bases). The CDR3 loop spans 17 amino acids. Germline V lookup: CDR1 MNHNS, CDR2 SASEGT. The V end lost 4 bases, the J end lost 2 bases, and 18 bases lay between the germline ends.

The J gene is TRBJ2-5, the V gene TRBV25-1; TRBD1 matches at 8 bases. This CDR3 is built from 13 residues. The germline V gene encodes CDR1 MGHDK and CDR2 SYGVNS. V was clipped by 2 bases and J by 6 bases; unmatched bases: 2. The CDR3 DNA reads as TGTGCCAGCAGTGAAGACAGGGGAAAGACCCAGTACTTC. Translated, it gives CASSEDRGKTQYF. The full variable domain, completed using reference TRBV25-1 and TRBJ2-5, is EADIYQTPRYLVIGTGKKITLECSQTMGHDKMYWYQQDPGMELHLIHYSYGVNSTEKGDLSSESTVSRIRTEHFPLTLESARPSHTSQYLCASSEDRGKTQYFGPGTRLLVL.

This clone was seen more than once but under ten times. CDR3 sequence reads: CASSGGGAGLQETQYF. Here the CDR3 DNA reads TGTGCCAGCAGTGGGGGCGGGGCGGGGTTACAAGAGACCCAGTACTTC. The rearrangement uses TRBV2 and TRBJ2-5; maybe TRBD2 (6 bases). Germline CDR1 reads SNHLY; CDR2 reads FYNNEI. Deletions cut 4 bases from V and 2 bases from J, with 17 bases between. The CDR3 totals 16 residues.

CDR3 protein: CASSARQGPTYGYTF. DNA for the CDR3: TGTGCCAGCAGTGCTAGACAGGGGCCCACATATGGCTACACCTTC. The rearrangement uses TRBV2 and TRBJ1-2; 8 positions match TRBD1. The CDR3 consists of 15 residues. Germline trimming cut 4 bases from V and 5 bases from J; bases unmatched to any gene: 9. CDR1 is SNHLY and CDR2 is FYNNEI in the germline V gene.

The rearrangement links TRBV18 to TRBJ1-1; D possibly corresponds to TRBD1 (5 bases). The CDR3 is 14 residues long. Germline V CDR1 and CDR2: KGHSH, LQKENI. V lost 6 bases to trimming and J lost 3 bases, with 14 bases between them. The chain's CDR3 is CASSLNSGDTEAFF. The CDR3 DNA reads TGTGCCAGCTCTCTAAACTCGGGGGACACTGAAGCTTTCTTT.

V usage is TRBV6-5 and J usage is TRBJ1-6, with 7 positions matching TRBD1. Unmatched junction bases numbered 7, after V lost 6 bases and J lost 5 bases. The CDR3 has 15 amino acids. Per germline, CDR1 MNHEY and CDR2 SVGAGI. The CDR3 sequence: CASSRPTGNNSPLHF. The CDR3, as DNA: TGTGCCAGCAGCCGCCCGACAGGGAATAATTCACCCCTCCACTTT.

CDR3 sequence (DNA): TGTGCCAGCAAAGGGACAGCCGACTATGGCTACACCTTC. Translating gives CASKGTADYGYTF. J is TRBJ1-2 and V is TRBV28; 7 bases are shared with TRBD1. Germline V gene sequence: CDR1 MDHEN, CDR2 SYDVKM. The CDR3 is made up of 13 amino acids. Germline trimming cut 7 bases from V and 3 bases from J; bases unmatched to any gene: 5.

This clone is a singleton in its sample. This chain joins TRBV20-1 and TRBJ2-5; 8 nucleotides align to TRBD2. The J segment lost 0 bases and the V segment lost 3 bases, leaving 6 bases of the junction unmatched. There are 15 residues in the CDR3. CDR1 and CDR2 from the germline V gene are DFQATT and SNEGSKA (reference sequence). The CDR3 coding sequence is TGCAGTGCTAGTTCGGGACTAGGGTACCAAGAGACCCAGTACTTC. Protein: CSASSGLGYQETQYF.

This clone showed up just once. The V and J genes are TRBV4-1 and TRBJ1-5, with unresolved D. This CDR3 is 17 amino acids long. Trimming took 0 bases from V and 2 from J, leaving 14 bases between them. The germline V gene encodes CDR1 MGHRA and CDR2 YSYEKL. CDR3 protein: CASSQDPRSAGNQPQHF. The CDR3 DNA reads TGCGCCAGCAGCCAAGACCCCCGGAGTGCTGGCAATCAGCCCCAGCATTTT.

The chain carries TRBV3-1 (or the pseudogene TRBV3-2) and TRBJ2-5, with a weak D call TRBD2 (5 bases). Germline V gives CDR1 LGHDT, CDR2 YNNKEL (reference sequence). The CDR3 runs to 13 residues. The ends were cut back, 6 bases at V and 5 bases at J, with 13 bases in the middle. The CDR3 coding sequence is TGTGCCAGCAGTAAGAATCGGAGGGAGACCCAGTACTTC. It specifies CASSKNRRETQYF.

The rearrangement joins TRBV25-1 to TRBJ2-1; 9 positions match TRBD1. The V gene end was trimmed by 1 base and the J gene end by 10 bases; junction bases not matched to a gene: 8. Germline V gene data show CDR1 as MGHDK and CDR2 as SYGVNS. The CDR3 is 15 amino acids. The CDR3 nucleotides are TGTGCCAGCAGTGAATGGGGGACAGGGAAAGGGGAGCAGTTCTTC. This encodes CASSEWGTGKGEQFF.

The gene calls are TRBV9 and TRBJ2-1; D unclear. Germline CDR1 is SGDLS and CDR2 is YYNGEE. The germline V and J ends were trimmed by 4 bases and 0 bases, with 8 bases remaining between them. This CDR3 has 14 amino acids. In DNA form, the CDR3 reads TGTGCCAGCAGCCCCCGGTCCTCCTACAATGAGCAGTTCTTC. Translation: CASSPRSSYNEQFF.

Sample share makes this clone medium-sized (0.01 to 0.1%). This rearrangement joins TRBV13 to TRBJ2-7, with TRBD2 identical over 7 bases. Germline V gene data show CDR1 as PRHDT and CDR2 as FYEKMQ (reference sequence). The CDR3 covers 16 residues. Trimming at V came to 2 bases and at J to 6 bases, leaving 13 bases not matched to a gene. The CDR3 DNA sequence: TGTGCCAGCAGCTTATACCCCGGCGGGGGATCGGGCGAGCAGTACTTC. It specifies CASSLYPGGGSGEQYF.

In its sample, this clone was seen once. The chain is built from TRBV6-4 and TRBJ1-6, with TRBD1 matching over 10 bases. V shed 4 bases, J shed 9 bases, and the junction held 3 bases outside the gene matches. Per the germline V gene, CDR1 is MRHNA and CDR2 is SNTAGT. This CDR3 contains 14 residues. CDR3 region: CASSAGQGGSPLHF. The CDR3 DNA reads as TGTGCCAGCAGTGCCGGACAGGGGGGTTCACCCCTCCACTTT.

This chain connects TRBV24-1 to TRBJ2-5; possible D gene TRBD1, 6 bases. This CDR3 is built from 15 residues. V was trimmed by 3 bases and J by 3 bases, leaving 13 bases between them. Germline CDR1 is KGHDR and CDR2 is SFDVKD. The CDR3 here is CATSDTGTMKETQYF. The CDR3 DNA sequence: TGTGCCACCAGTGATACCGGGACAATGAAAGAGACCCAGTACTTC.

The CDR3 loop is CASSLGGLGNEKLFF. The CDR3 nucleotides are TGCGCCAGCAGCCTCGGGGGACTTGGAAATGAAAAACTGTTTTTT. The chain recombines TRBV4-1 with TRBJ1-4; TRBD1 is a possible D gene (5 bases). The CDR3 sequence is 15 residues long. CDR1 is MGHRA, CDR2 YSYEKL, per germline. Trimming took 4 bases from V and 5 from J, leaving 14 bases between them.

The CDR3 is CASSSGGARGGNQPQHF. The CDR3 DNA reads TGCGCCAGCAGTTCAGGAGGGGCCCGGGGTGGAAATCAGCCCCAGCATTTT. The chain uses TRBV4-1 and TRBJ1-5; weak D call: TRBD1 (5 bases). The germline CDR1 and CDR2 sequences are MGHRA and YSYEKL. The V end lost 6 bases, the J end lost 4 bases, and 22 bases lay between the germline ends. The CDR3 has 17 residues.

This chain joins TRBV30 and TRBJ1-5; 8 bases align to TRBD1. There are 16 residues in the CDR3. V shed 2 bases, J shed 1 base, and the junction held 7 bases outside the gene matches. The germline V gene encodes CDR1 GTSNPN and CDR2 SVGIG (reference sequence). The CDR3 reads CAWSWKGTGSNQPQHF. CDR3 in DNA: TGTGCCTGGAGTTGGAAGGGGACAGGAAGCAATCAGCCCCAGCATTTT.

The chain links TRBV5-1 to TRBJ2-2; no reliable D call. CDR1 and CDR2 (germline): SGHRS, YFSETQ. Trimming shortened V by 7 bases and J by 3 bases, and 22 bases separated the two germline ends. CDR3 length equals 17 residues. The CDR3: CASSPYSYLSHTGELFF. The CDR3 bases are TGCGCCAGCTCACCCTATAGCTACCTCTCGCACACCGGGGAGCTGTTTTTT.